These 22 T cell receptor beta chains were sequenced from one sample in a study of CD8 T cells in Susac syndrome (dated by TCRdb to the late 2010s). Libraries were prepared through the immunoSEQ multiplex PCR assay. RNA was extracted using the RNeasy kit, and roughly 0.45 to 1 microgram was reverse transcribed with random hexamers. In TCRdb, the public reads were trimmed at Q25 with fastp and aligned with MiXCR, with productive beta chains retained. Here each entry gathers all rows of one CDR3 protein and keeps the most common genes and DNA. The sample yields 100,000 to 150,000 distinct CDR3 sequences; around 96% were counted once. The ten largest clones take up around 0.2% of the sample. What was sequenced was CD8+ T cells from PBMCs. The origin of the receptors is a human donor with Susac syndrome.

The rearrangement links TRBV5-1 to TRBJ2-3; D unresolved. Per the germline V gene, CDR1 is SGHRS and CDR2 is YFSETQ. Trimming took 0 bases from V and 6 from J, leaving 8 bases between them. This CDR3 has 13 amino acids. CDR3 in amino acids: CASSLEVSDTQYF. The CDR3, as DNA: TGCGCCAGCAGCTTGGAAGTATCCGATACGCAGTATTTT.

V usage is TRBV15 and J usage is TRBJ2-7; 12 bases fit TRBD1. CDR1 and CDR2 from the germline V gene are LNHNV and YYDKDF (reference sequence). This CDR3 has 17 amino acids. The trim removed 5 bases at V and 2 bases at J, leaving 10 bases unmatched. The CDR3 reads CATSAPGQGAMAYEQYF. The CDR3 coding sequence is TGTGCCACCAGCGCTCCGGGACAGGGGGCGATGGCCTACGAGCAGTACTTC.

V and J are TRBV15 and TRBJ2-1; 11 bases match TRBD2. There are 17 residues in the CDR3. CDR1 LNHNV and CDR2 YYDKDF come from the germline V gene (reference sequence). With V trimmed by 4 bases and J by 2 bases, 7 bases remained unmatched. CDR3 coding DNA: TGTGCCACCAGCACGACTAGCGGGGCGGGAGCCTACAATGAGCAGTTCTTC. Amino acids: CATSTTSGAGAYNEQFF.

The chain couples TRBV30 to TRBJ2-7; D possibly uses TRBD1 or TRBD2 (6 bases each). Germline V gene lookup returns CDR1 GTSNPN and CDR2 SVGIG (reference sequence). The CDR3 spans 13 residues. Trimming removed 4 bases from V and 5 bases from J, with 15 bases in between. The CDR3 here is CAWTLGGPHEQYF. CDR3 nucleotide sequence: TGTGCCTGGACCCTAGGGGGGCCCCACGAGCAGTACTTC.

The V and J genes are TRBV30 and TRBJ2-1; D not resolved. The CDR3 spans 12 residues. Germline V gene data show CDR1 as GTSNPN and CDR2 as SVGIG (reference sequence). V lost 0 bases, J lost 8 bases, and 8 bases lay in between. The CDR3 nucleotides are TGTGCCTGGAGTGTAGGGTCTTATGAGCAGTTCTTC. This gives the protein CAWSVGSYEQFF.

The chain has TRBV4-3 and TRBJ2-7, with TRBD2 matching 13 bases. This CDR3 is 16 amino acids long. The germline V gene has CDR1 LGHNA and CDR2 YSLEER. Germline trimming cut 1 base from V and 5 bases from J; bases unmatched to any gene: 5. CDR3 in DNA: TGCGCCAGCAGCCAAGGGACTAGCGGGAGTATCCACGAGCAGTACTTC. It yields the protein CASSQGTSGSIHEQYF.

The V and J genes are TRBV9 and TRBJ2-7; 7 positions agree with TRBD1. Germline V gene sequence: CDR1 SGDLS, CDR2 YYNGEE. V lost 0 bases to trimming and J lost 0 bases; unmatched junction nucleotides: 3. The CDR3 loop spans 15 amino acids. CDR3 DNA: TGTGCCAGCAGCGTAGCCGGGACAGCCTCCTACGAGCAGTACTTC. Its translation is CASSVAGTASYEQYF. The whole variable domain, remainder taken from reference TRBV9 and TRBJ2-7, is DSGVTQTPKHLITATGQRVTLRCSPRSGDLSVYWYQQSLDQGLQFLIQYYNGEERAKGNILERFSAQQFPDLHSELNLSSLELGDSALYFCASSVAGTASYEQYFGPGTRLTVT.

The chain has TRBV30 and TRBJ2-7, with 11 bases fitting TRBD1. Germline values: CDR1 GTSNPN, CDR2 SVGIG (reference sequence). The CDR3 extends over 17 amino acids. V gave up 2 bases and J gave up 3 bases; unmatched junction bases: 12. This CDR3 reads CAWSRTLDRGLIYEQYF. The CDR3 nucleotides are TGTGCCTGGAGTCGGACCCTGGACAGGGGGCTGATCTACGAGCAGTACTTC.

The chain is built from TRBV20-1 and TRBJ1-5; 11 bases are shared with TRBD1. There are 14 residues in the CDR3. V lost 1 base to trimming and J lost 8 bases; unmatched junction nucleotides: 4. Germline values: CDR1 DFQATT, CDR2 SNEGSKA (reference sequence). DNA for the CDR3: TGCAGTGCTAGAGGGACAGGGGGCTCGGAGCCCCAGCATTTT. It specifies CSARGTGGSEPQHF.

The chain carries TRBV7-9 and TRBJ2-7; 9 nucleotides match TRBD1. With 4 bases clipped from V and 4 bases from J, the junction kept 8 bases outside the gene matches. CDR1 SEHNR and CDR2 FQNEAQ come from the germline V gene (reference sequence). The CDR3 is made up of 15 amino acids. The CDR3 nucleotides read TGTGCCAGCAGCTGGGACAGGGAAGCTTCGTACGAGCAGTACTTC. Translating gives CASSWDREASYEQYF. Based on the CDR3 plus reference TRBV7-9 and TRBJ2-7, the full variable domain is DTGVSQNPRHKITKRGQNVTFRCDPISEHNRLYWYRQTLGQGPEFLTYFQNEAQLEKSRLLSDRFSAERPKGSFSTLEIQRTEQGDSAMYLCASSWDREASYEQYFGPGTRLTVT.

The chain links TRBV5-1 to TRBJ1-1, with D possibly TRBD1 on 6 matching bases. Germline V gene sequence: CDR1 SGHRS, CDR2 YFSETQ. This CDR3 is built from 14 residues. V lost 4 bases to trimming and J lost 4 bases, with 14 bases between them. CDR3: CASSRTGTLTEAFF. As DNA, the CDR3 is TGCGCCAGCAGCCGGACCGGGACACTCACTGAAGCTTTCTTT.

The chain employs TRBV5-6 and TRBJ2-2; the D is unclear. V lost 4 bases and J lost 0, with 4 bases in between. The CDR3 totals 13 residues. Germline values: CDR1 SGHDT, CDR2 YYEEEE. Here the CDR3 reads CASSPPNTGELFF. Written as DNA, the CDR3 is TGTGCCAGCAGCCCACCGAACACCGGGGAGCTGTTTTTT.

This clonotype was found once. V is TRBV15 and J is TRBJ2-7, with 10 bases matching TRBD2. The germline gives CDR1 LNHNV, CDR2 YYDKDF (reference sequence). The V gene end was trimmed by 1 base and the J gene end by 1 base; junction bases not matched to a gene: 4. CDR3 length equals 16 residues. The DNA of the CDR3 is TGTGCCACCAGCAGAGGAACTAGCGGGATATCCTACGAGCAGTACTTC. It is translated as CATSRGTSGISYEQYF.

The gene calls are TRBV20-1 and TRBJ2-3; tentative D call: TRBD2 (6 bases). This CDR3 is 17 amino acids long. Per the germline V gene, CDR1 is DFQATT and CDR2 is SNEGSKA (reference sequence). The CDR3 reads CSGISGLRSISTDTQYF. DNA for the CDR3: TGCAGCGGCATTAGCGGCTTACGTTCCATAAGCACAGATACGCAGTATTTT.

J is TRBJ1-4 and V is TRBV28, with D possibly matching TRBD1 (6 bases). Trimming left V 6 bases short and J 6 bases short, with 11 bases between. Germline V gene sequence: CDR1 MDHEN, CDR2 SYDVKM. The CDR3 is 13 amino acids. The CDR3 sequence: CASSRQAHEKLFF. For the CDR3, the DNA is TGTGCCAGCAGCAGACAGGCCCATGAAAAACTGTTTTTT. The full variable domain, in which reference TRBV28 and TRBJ1-4 provide the parts outside the CDR3, is DVKVTQSSRYLVKRTGEKVFLECVQDMDHENMFWYRQDPGLGLRLIYFSYDVKMKEKGDIPEGYSVSREKKERFSLILESASTNQTSMYLCASSRQAHEKLFFGSGTQLSVL.

The chain links TRBV12-3 or TRBV12-4 to TRBJ2-3; D possibly corresponds to TRBD2 (6 bases). Trimming took 8 bases from V and 7 from J, leaving 16 bases between them. The CDR3 runs to 13 residues. The CDR3 spells CASLSGSTYTQYF. The CDR3 bases are TGTGCCAGCCTCTCCGGGAGTACATATACGCAGTATTTT.

The J gene is TRBJ2-3, the V gene TRBV4-1; maybe TRBD2 (6 bases). Germline assignment: CDR1 MGHRA and CDR2 YSYEKL. This CDR3 is 13 amino acids long. V was shortened by 8 bases and J by 8 bases, with 17 bases between the two germline ends. Here the CDR3 reads CASGYAGQRTQYF. CDR3 nucleotide sequence: TGCGCCAGCGGGTACGCGGGGCAGCGTACGCAGTATTTT.

The chain carries TRBV12-3 or TRBV12-4 and TRBJ1-5; D is uncertain. The CDR3 has 13 residues. Trimming pared 0 bases from V and 9 bases from J, leaving 9 bases between. The CDR3 DNA reads as TGTGCCAGCAGTTTAGCCTACGTCGGGCCCCAGCATTTT. Translated, it gives CASSLAYVGPQHF.

This chain uses TRBV30 with TRBJ1-2; the D gene is possibly TRBD1 (6 bases). Per germline, CDR1 GTSNPN and CDR2 SVGIG (reference sequence). Trimming stripped 0 bases from V and 0 bases from J, with 8 bases between. The CDR3 is 14 amino acids. CDR3 protein: CAWSVGGANYGYTF. In DNA, the CDR3 is TGTGCCTGGAGTGTAGGGGGGGCTAACTATGGCTACACCTTC.

This chain links TRBV5-6 with TRBJ2-1; D possibly uses TRBD1 or TRBD2 (7 bases each). V was clipped by 4 bases and J by 0 bases, with 11 bases between them. Germline V gives CDR1 SGHDT, CDR2 YYEEEE. The CDR3 totals 15 residues. This CDR3 is CASSGGDSSYNEQFF. The CDR3 DNA reads TGTGCCAGCAGCGGGGGGGACAGCTCCTACAATGAGCAGTTCTTC.

This sequence joins TRBV7-8 and TRBJ2-7; 10 nucleotides match TRBD1. The CDR3 has 16 residues. Germline V gene data show CDR1 as SGHVS and CDR2 as FQNEAQ. V trimming: 7 bases; J trimming: 7 bases; junction bases outside the gene matches: 16. The CDR3: CASTPTNRDRGFEQYF. CDR3 DNA: TGTGCCAGCACTCCGACCAACCGGGACAGGGGCTTTGAGCAGTACTTC.

The rearrangement joins TRBV11-2 to TRBJ2-1; D is uncertain. The germline V and J ends were trimmed by 1 base and 10 bases, with 5 bases remaining between them. This CDR3 has 11 amino acids. Germline CDR1 SGHAT, CDR2 FQNNGV. The DNA of the CDR3 is TGTGCCAGCAGCTTAGCGTGGGAGCAGTTCTTC. Its translation: CASSLAWEQFF.